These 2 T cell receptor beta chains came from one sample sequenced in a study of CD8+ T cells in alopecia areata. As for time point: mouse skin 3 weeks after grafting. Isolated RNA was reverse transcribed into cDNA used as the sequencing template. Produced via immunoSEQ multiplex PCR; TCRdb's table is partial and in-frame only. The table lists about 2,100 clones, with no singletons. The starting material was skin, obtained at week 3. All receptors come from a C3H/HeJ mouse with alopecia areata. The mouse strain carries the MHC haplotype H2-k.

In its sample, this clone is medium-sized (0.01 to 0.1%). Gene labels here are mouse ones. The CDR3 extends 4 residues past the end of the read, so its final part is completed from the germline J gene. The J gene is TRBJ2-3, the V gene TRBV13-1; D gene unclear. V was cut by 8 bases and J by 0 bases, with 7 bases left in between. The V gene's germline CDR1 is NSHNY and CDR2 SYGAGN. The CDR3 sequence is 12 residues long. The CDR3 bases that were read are TGTGCCAGTGGGTCTAGTGCAGAA. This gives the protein CASGSSAE. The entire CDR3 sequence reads CASGSSAETLYF.

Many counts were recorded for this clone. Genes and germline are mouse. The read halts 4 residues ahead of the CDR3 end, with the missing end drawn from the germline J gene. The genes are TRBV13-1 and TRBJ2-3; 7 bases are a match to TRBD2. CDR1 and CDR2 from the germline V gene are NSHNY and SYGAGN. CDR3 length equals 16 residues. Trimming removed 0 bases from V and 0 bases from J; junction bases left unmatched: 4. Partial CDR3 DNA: TGTGCCAGCAGTGATGAGGTCTGGGGGAGTGCAGAA. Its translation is CASSDEVWGSAE. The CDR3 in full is CASSDEVWGSAETLYF.